The T cell receptor beta chain under discussion was sequenced for a study of radiotherapy plus CTLA-4 blockade in lung cancer. Overall study: In about 20% of patients, objective responses were seen; 31% had disease control.

Study-level findings and limits: Peripheral blood showed expansion of tumor-derived TCR clones after radiotherapy and ipilimumab.

The V gene's germline CDR1 is LNHDA and CDR2 SQIVND (reference sequence). The CDR3 is 14 residues long. V was trimmed by 6 bases and J by 1 base, leaving 10 bases between them. The study gave focal radiation plus ipilimumab CTLA-4 blockade to patients with chemo-refractory metastatic non-small-cell lung cancer. With regard to this clone: What it binds is not known.

The method was immunoSEQ multiplex PCR; TCRdb's version includes in-frame clones alone and lacks a portion of them. In the table there are about 45,000 clones, 70% to 80% of which are singletons. This sequence was found in a human donor with non-small cell lung cancer who had stable disease on radiotherapy plus ipilimumab. The sequencing used peripheral blood, collected from a patient treated with radiotherapy plus ipilimumab. The chain carries TRBV19 and TRBJ1-5; tentative D call: TRBD1 (5 bases). CDR3 sequence reads: CASSMGGSNQPQHF. The CDR3 DNA reads as TGTGCCAGTAGCATGGGGGGAAGCAATCAGCCCCAGCATTTT.